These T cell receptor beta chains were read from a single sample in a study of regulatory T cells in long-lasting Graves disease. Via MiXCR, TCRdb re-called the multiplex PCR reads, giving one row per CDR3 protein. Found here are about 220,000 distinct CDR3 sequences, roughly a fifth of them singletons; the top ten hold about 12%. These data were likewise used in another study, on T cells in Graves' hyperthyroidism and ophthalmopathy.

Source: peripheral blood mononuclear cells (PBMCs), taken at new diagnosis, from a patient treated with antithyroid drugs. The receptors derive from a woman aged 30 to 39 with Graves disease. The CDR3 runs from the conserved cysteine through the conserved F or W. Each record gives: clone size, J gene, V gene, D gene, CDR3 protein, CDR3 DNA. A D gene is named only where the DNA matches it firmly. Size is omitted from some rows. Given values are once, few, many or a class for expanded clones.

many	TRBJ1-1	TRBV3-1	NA	CASSPQGTMNTEAFF	TGTGCCAGCAGCCCACAGGGAACCATGAACACTGAAGCTTTCTTT
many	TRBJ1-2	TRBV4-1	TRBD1	CASSQGTGGADYGYTF	TGCGCCAGCAGCCAAGGGACAGGGGGCGCCGACTATGGCTACACCTTC
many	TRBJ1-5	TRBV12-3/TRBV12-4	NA	CASSLRGSNQPQHF	TGTGCCAGCAGTTTACGGGGGAGCAATCAGCCCCAGCATTTT
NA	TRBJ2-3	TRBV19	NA	CASSTDWGTDTQYF	TGTGCCAGTAGTACCGACTGGGGCACAGATACGCAGTATTTT
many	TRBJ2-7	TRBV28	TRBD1	CASRRTGPVYEQYF	TGTGCCAGCAGGCGGACAGGGCCAGTATACGAGCAGTACTTC
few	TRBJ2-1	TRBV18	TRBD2	CASSTAGGHDEQFF	TGTGCCAGCTCAACGGCGGGAGGGCACGATGAGCAGTTCTTC
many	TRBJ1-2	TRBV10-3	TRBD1	CAISKTGGSNYGYTF	TGTGCCATCAGTAAAACAGGGGGATCTAACTATGGCTACACCTTC
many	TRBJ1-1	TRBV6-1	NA	CASSRRPQQGAEAFF	TGTGCCAGCAGTCGACGGCCCCAACAAGGGGCTGAAGCTTTCTTT
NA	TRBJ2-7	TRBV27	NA	CASKRTMNSYEQYF	TGTGCCAGCAAACGCACTATGAACTCCTACGAGCAGTACTTC
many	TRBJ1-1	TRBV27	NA	CASSSGFGAFF	TGTGCCAGCAGTTCCGGATTCGGAGCTTTCTTT
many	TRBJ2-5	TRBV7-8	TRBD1	CASGAQGATETQYF	TGTGCCAGCGGAGCACAGGGGGCAACAGAGACCCAGTACTTC
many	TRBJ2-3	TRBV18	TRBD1	CASSPGTGRDTQYF	TGTGCCAGCTCACCTGGGACAGGTAGAGATACGCAGTATTTT
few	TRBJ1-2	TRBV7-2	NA	CASSLTHPGGYTF	TGTGCCAGCAGCTTAACCCACCCCGGGGGCTACACCTTC
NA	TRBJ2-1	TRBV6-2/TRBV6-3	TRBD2	CATLFSRGGYNEQFF	TGTGCCACATTATTCTCTCGCGGGGGATACAATGAGCAGTTCTTC
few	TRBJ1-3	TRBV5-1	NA	CASSLTQGSGNTIYF	TGCGCCAGCAGCTTGACCCAAGGCTCTGGAAACACCATATATTTT
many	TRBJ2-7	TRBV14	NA	CASSQEWRQVSEQYF	TGTGCCAGCAGCCAAGAGTGGCGGCAGGTATCCGAGCAGTACTTC
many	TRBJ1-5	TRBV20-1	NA	CSASGDSNQPQHF	TGCAGTGCTTCCGGGGATAGCAATCAGCCCCAGCATTTT
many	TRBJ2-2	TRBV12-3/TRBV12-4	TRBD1	CASSFPTGGLTGELFF	TGTGCCAGCAGTTTCCCGACAGGGGGCTTGACCGGGGAGCTGTTTTTT
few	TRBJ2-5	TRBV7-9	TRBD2	CASSSVAGEYQETQYF	TGTGCCAGCAGTTCTGTAGCGGGGGAGTACCAAGAGACCCAGTACTTC
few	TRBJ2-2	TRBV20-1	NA	CSAKGDRATGELFF	TGCAGTGCTAAAGGAGATAGGGCCACCGGGGAGCTGTTTTTT
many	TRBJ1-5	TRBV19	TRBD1	CASSIPRGQGEGIQPQHF	TGTGCCAGTAGTATACCTCGGGGACAGGGCGAAGGTATTCAGCCCCAGCATTTT
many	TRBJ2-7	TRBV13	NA	CASSLSGQNYEQYF	TGTGCCAGCAGCTTATCGGGCCAAAACTACGAGCAGTACTTC
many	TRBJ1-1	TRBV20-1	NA	CSAINGGRIEAFF	TGCAGTGCCATAAATGGGGGACGGATTGAAGCTTTCTTT
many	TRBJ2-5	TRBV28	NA	CASSFTSVQETQYF	TGTGCCAGCAGTTTCACGTCAGTGCAAGAGACCCAGTACTTC
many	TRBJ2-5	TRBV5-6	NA	CASSFKKGIGETQYF	TGTGCCAGCAGCTTTAAAAAGGGGATAGGAGAGACCCAGTACTTC
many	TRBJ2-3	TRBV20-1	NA	CSAIPQDFTDTQYF	TGCAGTGCTATCCCACAGGACTTCACAGATACGCAGTATTTT
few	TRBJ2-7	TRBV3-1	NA	CASSQVGQPAYEQYF	TGTGCCAGCAGCCAAGTAGGACAGCCTGCCTACGAGCAGTACTTC
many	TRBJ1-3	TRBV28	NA	CASRERTSSGNTIYF	TGTGCCAGCAGAGAACGGACAAGCTCTGGAAACACCATATATTTT
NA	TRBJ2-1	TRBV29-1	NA	CSVGGFSRGGVNEQFF	TGCAGCGTTGGCGGCTTCTCCAGAGGAGGTGTCAATGAGCAGTTCTTC
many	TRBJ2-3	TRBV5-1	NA	CASSFSGGSTDTQYF	TGCGCCAGCAGCTTTTCTGGGGGGAGCACAGATACGCAGTATTTT
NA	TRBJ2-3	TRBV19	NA	CASKTGGGSTDTQYF	TGTGCCAGTAAGACTGGAGGTGGGAGCACAGATACGCAGTATTTT
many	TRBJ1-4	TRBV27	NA	CASSFYRGSTNEKLFF	TGTGCCAGCAGTTTTTATAGGGGCTCTACTAATGAAAAACTGTTTTTT
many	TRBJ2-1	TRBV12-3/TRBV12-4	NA	CASSLQGTDEQFF	TGTGCCAGCAGTTTACAGGGGACGGATGAGCAGTTCTTC
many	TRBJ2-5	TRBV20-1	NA	CSTYEGGGLQETQYF	TGCAGTACCTACGAGGGGGGGGGTTTACAAGAGACCCAGTACTTC
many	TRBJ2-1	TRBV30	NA	CAWRGRGSIVGSYNEQFF	TGTGCCTGGAGAGGCAGGGGAAGTATTGTGGGCTCCTACAATGAGCAGTTCTTC
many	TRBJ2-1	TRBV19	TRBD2	CASEIRSGGLPNEQFF	TGTGCCAGCGAAATTCGTAGCGGGGGGCTCCCCAATGAGCAGTTCTTC
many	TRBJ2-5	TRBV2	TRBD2	CASSGGLVSQETQYF	TGTGCCAGCAGTGGCGGACTAGTATCCCAAGAGACCCAGTACTTC
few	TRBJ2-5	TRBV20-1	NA	CSAKPPRGTDFETQYF	TGCAGTGCTAAGCCCCCCCGGGGGACGGATTTCGAGACCCAGTACTTC
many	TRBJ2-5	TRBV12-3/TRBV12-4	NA	CASSLGRRSPNQETQYF	TGTGCCAGCAGTTTAGGGCGACGGTCCCCCAACCAAGAGACCCAGTACTTC
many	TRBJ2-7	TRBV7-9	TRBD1	CASSPTGTGGKYEQYF	TGTGCCAGCAGCCCGACCGGGACAGGGGGCAAGTACGAGCAGTACTTC
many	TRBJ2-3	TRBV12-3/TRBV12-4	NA	CASRPAGTSTDTQYF	TGTGCCAGCAGGCCGGCCGGGACTAGCACAGATACGCAGTATTTT
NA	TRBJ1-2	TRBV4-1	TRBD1	CASSQDRYKAGGDYGYTF	TGCGCCAGCAGCCAAGATAGGTATAAGGCAGGGGGTGACTATGGCTACACCTTC
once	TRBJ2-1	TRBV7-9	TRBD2	CASRLGLAGAPVYNEQFF	TGTGCCAGCAGACTCGGACTAGCGGGAGCCCCAGTATACAATGAGCAGTTCTTC
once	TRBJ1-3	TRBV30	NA	CAWSFSGNTIYF	TGTGCCTGGAGTTTCTCCGGAAACACCATATATTTT
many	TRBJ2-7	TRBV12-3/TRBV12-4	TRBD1	CASSSPGTAPEQYF	TGTGCCAGCAGTTCCCCCGGGACAGCCCCCGAGCAGTACTTC
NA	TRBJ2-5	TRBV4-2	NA	CASSYTTGEQETQYF	TGTGCCAGCAGCTATACGACAGGAGAACAAGAGACCCAGTACTTC
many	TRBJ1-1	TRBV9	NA	CASSVGLGYMNTEAFF	TGTGCCAGCAGCGTAGGTCTGGGATATATGAACACTGAAGCTTTCTTT
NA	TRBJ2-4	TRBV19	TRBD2	CASSPGAGLAGFSNIQYF	TGTGCCAGCAGTCCTGGGGCGGGACTAGCGGGATTCTCGAACATTCAGTACTTC
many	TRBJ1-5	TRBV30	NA	CAWSATGRTQPQHF	TGTGCCTGGAGTGCCACAGGGCGTACTCAGCCCCAGCATTTT
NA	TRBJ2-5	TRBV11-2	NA	CASSLAGSQETQYF	TGTGCCAGCAGCTTAGCAGGGAGCCAAGAGACCCAGTACTTC
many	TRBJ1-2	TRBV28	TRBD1	CASSQTGVNYGYTF	TGTGCCAGCAGTCAGACAGGGGTTAACTATGGCTACACCTTC
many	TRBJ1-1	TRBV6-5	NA	CASSFRDMNTEAFF	TGTGCCAGCAGTTTTAGGGACATGAACACTGAAGCTTTCTTT
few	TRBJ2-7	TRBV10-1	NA	CASSEMRSPLTYEQYF	TGCGCCAGCAGTGAGATGCGTTCCCCGCTAACCTACGAGCAGTACTTC
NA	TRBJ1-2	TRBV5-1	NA	CASRKTANYGYTF	TGCGCCAGCAGGAAGACAGCTAACTATGGCTACACCTTC
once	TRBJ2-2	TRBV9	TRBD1	CASSPLTGTRTGELFF	TGTGCCAGCAGCCCTCTGACAGGGACCAGGACCGGGGAGCTGTTTTTT
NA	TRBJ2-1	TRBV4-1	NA	CASSQDDRGWEQFF	TGCGCCAGCAGCCAAGACGACCGGGGATGGGAGCAGTTCTTC
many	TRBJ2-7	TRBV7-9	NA	CASSLVSGVTEQYF	TGTGCCAGCAGCTTAGTTTCGGGAGTTACCGAGCAGTACTTC
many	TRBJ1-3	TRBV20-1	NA	CSARGRAGNTIYF	TGCAGTGCTAGAGGCCGGGCTGGAAACACCATATATTTT
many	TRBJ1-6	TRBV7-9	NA	CASSRQAGDNSPLHF	TGTGCCAGCAGCCGCCAAGCCGGGGATAATTCACCCCTCCACTTT
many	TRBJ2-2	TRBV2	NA	CASSRERGTGELFF	TGTGCCAGCAGTCGTGAGAGGGGGACCGGGGAGCTGTTTTTT